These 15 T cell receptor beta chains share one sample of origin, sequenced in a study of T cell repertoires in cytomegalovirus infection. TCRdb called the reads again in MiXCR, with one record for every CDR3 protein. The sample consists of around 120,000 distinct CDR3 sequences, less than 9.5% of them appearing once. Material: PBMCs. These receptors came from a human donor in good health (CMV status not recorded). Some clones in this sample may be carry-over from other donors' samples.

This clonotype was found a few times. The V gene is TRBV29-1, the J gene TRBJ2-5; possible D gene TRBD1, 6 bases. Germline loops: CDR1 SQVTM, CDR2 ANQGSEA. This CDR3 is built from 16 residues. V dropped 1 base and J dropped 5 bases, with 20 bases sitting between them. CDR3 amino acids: CSVEAPSGDHPETQYF. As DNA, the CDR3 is TGCAGCGTTGAAGCACCCTCAGGGGACCACCCGGAGACCCAGTACTTC.

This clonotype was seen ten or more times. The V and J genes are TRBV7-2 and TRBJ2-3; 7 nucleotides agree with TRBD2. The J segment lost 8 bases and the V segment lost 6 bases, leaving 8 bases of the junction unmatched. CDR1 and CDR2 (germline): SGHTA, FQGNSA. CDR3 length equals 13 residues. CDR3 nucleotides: TGTGCCAGCAGACAGACCCCTAGCGGTACGCAGTATTTT. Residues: CASRQTPSGTQYF.

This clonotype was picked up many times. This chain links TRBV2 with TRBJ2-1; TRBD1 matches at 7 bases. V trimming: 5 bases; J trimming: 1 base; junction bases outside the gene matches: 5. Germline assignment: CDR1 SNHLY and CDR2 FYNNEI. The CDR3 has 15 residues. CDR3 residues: CASSPGGGSYNEQFF. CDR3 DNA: TGTGCCAGCAGTCCAGGGGGTGGATCCTACAATGAGCAGTTCTTC.

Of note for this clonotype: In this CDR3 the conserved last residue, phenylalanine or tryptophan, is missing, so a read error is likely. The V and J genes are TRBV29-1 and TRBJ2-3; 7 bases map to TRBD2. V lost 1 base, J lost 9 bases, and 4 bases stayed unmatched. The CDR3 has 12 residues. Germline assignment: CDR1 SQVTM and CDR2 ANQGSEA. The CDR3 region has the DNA TGCAGCGTTGAAGGGGGGGGGGGAACGCAGTATATT. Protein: CSVEGGGGTQYI.

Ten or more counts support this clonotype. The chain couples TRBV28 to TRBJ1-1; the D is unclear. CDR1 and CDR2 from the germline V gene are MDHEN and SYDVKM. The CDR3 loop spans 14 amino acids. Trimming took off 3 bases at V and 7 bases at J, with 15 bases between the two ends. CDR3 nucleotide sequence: TGTGCCAGCAGTTTTCCACTGATTGGCGGTGAAGCTTTCTTT. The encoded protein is CASSFPLIGGEAFF. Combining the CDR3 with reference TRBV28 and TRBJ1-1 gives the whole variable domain DVKVTQSSRYLVKRTGEKVFLECVQDMDHENMFWYRQDPGLGLRLIYFSYDVKMKEKGDIPEGYSVSREKKERFSLILESASTNQTSMYLCASSFPLIGGEAFFGQGTRLTVV.

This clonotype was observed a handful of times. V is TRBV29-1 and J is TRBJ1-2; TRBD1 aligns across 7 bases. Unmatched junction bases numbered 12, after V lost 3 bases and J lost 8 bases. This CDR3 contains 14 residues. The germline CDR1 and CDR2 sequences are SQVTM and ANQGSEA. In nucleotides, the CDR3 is TGCAGCGTTGAGAACCCGGACAGGTATTACGGCTACACCTTC. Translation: CSVENPDRYYGYTF.

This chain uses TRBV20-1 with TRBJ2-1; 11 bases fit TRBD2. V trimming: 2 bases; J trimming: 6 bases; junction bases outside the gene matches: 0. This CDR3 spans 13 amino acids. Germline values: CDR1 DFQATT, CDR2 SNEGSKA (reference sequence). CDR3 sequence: CSARLAGGNEQFF. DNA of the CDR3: TGCAGTGCTAGACTAGCGGGGGGCAATGAGCAGTTCTTC.

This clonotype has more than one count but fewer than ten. CDR3 bases: TGCAGTGCTAGAGTGCCTACTGGGACTTCCTACGAGCAGTACTTC. This translates into CSARVPTGTSYEQYF. The V gene is TRBV20-1, the J gene TRBJ2-7; tentatively, D is TRBD2 (6 bases). CDR3 length: 15 residues. The V gene lost 1 base and the J gene lost 1 base, with 14 bases spanning the gap. The germline V gene encodes CDR1 DFQATT and CDR2 SNEGSKA (reference sequence).

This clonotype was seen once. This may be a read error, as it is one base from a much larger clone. The CDR3 sequence: CASSLYLADDEQFF. The CDR3 DNA is TGTGCCAGCAGCTTGTACCTAGCGGACGATGAGCAGTTCTTC. The chain has TRBV5-4 and TRBJ2-1; 7 bases match TRBD2. Germline values: CDR1 SGHNT, CDR2 YYREEE (reference sequence). J gave up 8 bases and V 1 base, and 6 bases lay outside the gene matches. The CDR3 totals 14 residues.

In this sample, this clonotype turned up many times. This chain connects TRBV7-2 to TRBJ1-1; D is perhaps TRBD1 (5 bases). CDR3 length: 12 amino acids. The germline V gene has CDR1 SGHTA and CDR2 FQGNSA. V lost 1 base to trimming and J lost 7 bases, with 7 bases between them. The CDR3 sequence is CASSLVGGEAFF. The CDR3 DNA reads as TGTGCCAGCAGCTTAGTCGGGGGTGAAGCTTTCTTT.

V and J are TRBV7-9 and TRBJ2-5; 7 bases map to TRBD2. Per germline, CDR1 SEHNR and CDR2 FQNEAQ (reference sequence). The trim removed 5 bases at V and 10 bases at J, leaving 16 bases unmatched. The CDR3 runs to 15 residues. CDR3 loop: CASSLEGTTRIDQYF. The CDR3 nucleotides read TGTGCCAGCAGCCTAGAGGGGACTACCCGAATTGACCAGTACTTC.

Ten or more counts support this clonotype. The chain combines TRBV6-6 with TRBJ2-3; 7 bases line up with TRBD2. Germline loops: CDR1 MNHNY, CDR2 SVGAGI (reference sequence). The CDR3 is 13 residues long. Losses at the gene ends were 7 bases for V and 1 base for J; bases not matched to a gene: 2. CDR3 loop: CASMAGGTDTQYF. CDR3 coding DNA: TGTGCCAGCATGGCGGGGGGCACAGATACGCAGTATTTT.

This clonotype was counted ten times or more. CDR3 protein: CASSLAPLGSGGYNEQFF. As DNA, the CDR3 is TGTGCCAGCAGCTTAGCGCCCCTGGGAAGCGGGGGTTACAATGAGCAGTTCTTC. The chain employs TRBV7-6 and TRBJ2-1, with 8 bases fitting TRBD2. The trim removed 0 bases at V and 4 bases at J, leaving 11 bases unmatched. The CDR3 is made up of 18 amino acids. The germline V gene has CDR1 SGHVS and CDR2 FNYEAQ.

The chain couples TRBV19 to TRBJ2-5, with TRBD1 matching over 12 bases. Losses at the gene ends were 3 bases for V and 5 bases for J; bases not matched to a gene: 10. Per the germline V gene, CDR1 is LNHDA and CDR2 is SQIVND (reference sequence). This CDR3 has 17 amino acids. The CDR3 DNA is TGTGCCAGTAGTATGGGACAGGGGGCGATTTGGAGGGAGACCCAGTACTTC. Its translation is CASSMGQGAIWRETQYF.

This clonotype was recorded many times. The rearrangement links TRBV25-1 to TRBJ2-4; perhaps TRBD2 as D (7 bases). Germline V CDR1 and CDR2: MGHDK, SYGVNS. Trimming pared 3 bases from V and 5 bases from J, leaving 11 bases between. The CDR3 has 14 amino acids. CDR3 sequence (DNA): TGTGCCAGCAGTGAGGGAGGGGGACAAAACATTCAGTACTTC. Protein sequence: CASSEGGGQNIQYF.